Below, 21 T cell receptor beta chains from the same sample are listed, as sequenced in a study of neurological immune-mediated disorders. A single record per CDR3 protein comes from TCRdb applying MiXCR to the 5' RACE reads. This sample has some 45,000 distinct CDR3 sequences, with roughly 13% found just once. The time point: longitudinal time-point 2. The sequenced material came from PBMCs. The receptors come from a male donor with HTLV-1-associated myelopathy (HAM/TSP).

This clonotype was counted many times. The chain carries TRBV3-1 and TRBJ1-1; D perhaps matches TRBD1 (5 bases). This CDR3 is 14 amino acids long. The germline CDR1 and CDR2 sequences are LGHDT and YNNKEL (reference sequence). The V end lost 3 bases, the J end lost 4 bases, and 12 bases lay between the germline ends. CDR3 DNA sequence: TGTGCCAGCAGCCAGCTTGGACAAGGCACTGAAGCTTTCTTT. It codes for CASSQLGQGTEAFF.

This clonotype appeared many times. The chain recombines TRBV4-3 with TRBJ2-3, with 10 bases that match TRBD1. The CDR3 totals 16 residues. V lost 5 bases to trimming and J lost 4 bases; unmatched junction nucleotides: 9. Germline V gene data show CDR1 as LGHNA and CDR2 as YSLEER. The CDR3 DNA sequence: TGCGCCAGCAGCTCCGAGGCGGGACAGGGGTCAGATACGCAGTATTTT. Protein sequence: CASSSEAGQGSDTQYF.

This clonotype has ten or more counts. This chain links TRBV28 with TRBJ2-2; D gene uncertain. The CDR3 is 17 residues long. Germline CDR1 reads MDHEN; CDR2 reads SYDVKM. V was trimmed by 5 bases and J by 7 bases, leaving 23 bases between them. CDR3 nucleotide sequence: TGTGCCAGCAGTCTCACCCCCATTATAAGTCTTTTCGGGGAGCTGTTTTTT. Translation gives CASSLTPIISLFGELFF.

By frequency in the sample, this clonotype is medium-sized. V usage is TRBV25-1 and J usage is TRBJ1-5; D not resolved. Germline V gives CDR1 MGHDK, CDR2 SYGVNS. V lost 4 bases and J lost 3, with 10 bases in between. There are 14 residues in the CDR3. The CDR3 sequence: CASSAAGDNQPQHF. CDR3 bases: TGTGCCAGCAGTGCTGCGGGCGACAATCAGCCCCAGCATTTT.

At least ten counts were recorded for this clonotype. The rearrangement joins TRBV5-1 to TRBJ2-7; 10 bases are a match to TRBD1. The germline CDR1 and CDR2 sequences are SGHRS and YFSETQ. There are 15 residues in the CDR3. With 1 base clipped from V and 3 bases from J, the junction kept 4 bases outside the gene matches. The CDR3 nucleotides read TGCGCCAGCAGCTTGATTGGACAGGGGGTCTACGAGCAGTACTTC. Protein sequence: CASSLIGQGVYEQYF. Full variable domain (rest looked up from reference TRBV5-1 and TRBJ2-7): KAGVTQTPRYLIKTRGQQVTLSCSPISGHRSVSWYQQTPGQGLQFLFEYFSETQRNKGNFPGRFSGRQFSNSRSEMNVSTLELGDSALYLCASSLIGQGVYEQYFGPGTRLTVT.

The CDR3 coding sequence is TGTGCCACCAGCCGCCAGAGGGGAATCACTGAAGCTTTCTTT. Its protein product is CATSRQRGITEAFF. This chain links TRBV15 with TRBJ1-1; possible D gene TRBD1, 5 bases. The CDR3 is 14 residues long. Trimming removed 5 bases from V and 4 bases from J, with 14 bases in between. Germline assignment: CDR1 LNHNV and CDR2 YYDKDF (reference sequence).

This clonotype was observed at least ten times. The chain employs TRBV20-1 and TRBJ1-2; the match to TRBD1 covers 9 bases. Germline CDR1 reads DFQATT; CDR2 reads SNEGSKA (reference sequence). CDR3 size: 13 residues. Losses at the gene ends were 6 bases for V and 6 bases for J; bases not matched to a gene: 8. CDR3 bases: TGCAGTGCGCCAAGGACAGGGGAAAATGGCTACACCTTC. Translated: CSAPRTGENGYTF.

This clonotype has just one count. The chain carries TRBV20-1 and TRBJ1-2; D is uncertain. The CDR3 runs to 11 residues. Trimming left V 3 bases short and J 1 base short, with 3 bases between. From germline, CDR1 is DFQATT and CDR2 SNEGSKA (reference sequence). In nucleotides, the CDR3 is TGCAGTGCTAGGGTTAACTATGGCTACACCTTC. Translation gives CSARVNYGYTF.

This clonotype came up many times. In DNA, the CDR3 is TGCGCCAGCAGCTTGGGGGTCGGTTCGAGCTCCTACAATGAGCAGTTCTTC. Its translation is CASSLGVGSSSYNEQFF. The chain employs TRBV5-1 and TRBJ2-1; D is ambiguous. CDR3 length: 17 residues. In germline, CDR1 is SGHRS, CDR2 YFSETQ. The V and J ends lost 0 bases and 0 bases respectively, with 13 bases between them.

In this sample, this clonotype turned up many times. This chain uses TRBV7-2 with TRBJ1-1; D not certain. Germline values: CDR1 SGHTA, CDR2 FQGNSA. This CDR3 spans 14 amino acids. The germline V and J ends were trimmed by 1 base and 5 bases, with 11 bases remaining between them. CDR3 residues: CASSLEHQSTEAFF. The CDR3, as DNA: TGTGCCAGCAGCTTAGAACACCAGTCTACTGAAGCTTTCTTT.

The sample holds many counts of this clonotype. The chain has TRBV10-3 and TRBJ2-5; 8 nucleotides match TRBD2. V shed 6 bases, J shed 2 bases, and the junction held 8 bases outside the gene matches. CDR1 ENHRY and CDR2 SYGVKD come from the germline V gene. CDR3 length: 15 residues. The CDR3 region is CAISPGERGQETQYF. The CDR3 coding sequence is TGTGCCATCAGCCCAGGGGAGCGGGGGCAAGAGACCCAGTACTTC.

This clonotype was recorded at least ten times. The V gene is TRBV4-1, the J gene TRBJ1-1; D unresolved. The V end lost 0 bases, the J end lost 0 bases, and 5 bases lay between the germline ends. The CDR3 covers 14 residues. The V gene's germline CDR1 is MGHRA and CDR2 YSYEKL. CDR3 in amino acids: CASSQDLVNTEAFF. The DNA of the CDR3 is TGCGCCAGCAGCCAAGATCTGGTGAACACTGAAGCTTTCTTT.

The sample holds many counts of this clonotype. This sequence joins TRBV4-3 and TRBJ2-1; D not resolved. The V end lost 7 bases, the J end lost 0 bases, and 13 bases lay between the germline ends. This CDR3 has 15 residues. Germline values: CDR1 LGHNA, CDR2 YSLEER. CDR3 DNA sequence: TGCGCCAGCACCCTATCTATAAACTCCTACAATGAGCAGTTCTTC. Protein product: CASTLSINSYNEQFF.

This clonotype was observed at least ten times. V gene TRBV12-3 or TRBV12-4 combines with J gene TRBJ2-2; D tentatively reads TRBD1 or TRBD2 (6 bases each). Trimming cost V 6 bases and J 5 bases, with 13 bases left between them. CDR3 size: 14 residues. In nucleotides, the CDR3 is TGTGCCAGCAGCCGAACAGGGACTACCGGGGAGCTGTTTTTT. This sequence encodes CASSRTGTTGELFF.

In its sample, this clonotype was seen many times. The gene calls are TRBV20-1 and TRBJ1-1, with a tentative D call TRBD1 (5 bases). The V gene lost 5 bases and the J gene lost 1 base, with 14 bases spanning the gap. The V gene's germline CDR1 is DFQATT and CDR2 SNEGSKA (reference sequence). The CDR3 runs 14 residues. The CDR3 DNA reads as TGCAGTGCTTGGAGGGACTCACGGAACACTGAAGCTTTCTTT. Translation: CSAWRDSRNTEAFF.

This clonotype was picked up many times. The rearrangement joins TRBV29-1 to TRBJ2-3; 8 nucleotides agree with TRBD2. After removal of 3 bases from V and 2 bases from J, the junction contained 7 bases not matched to a gene. Germline values: CDR1 SQVTM, CDR2 ANQGSEA. This CDR3 contains 15 residues. The CDR3 sequence is CSVEALAGNTDTQYF. DNA of the CDR3: TGCAGCGTTGAGGCCCTAGCGGGCAACACAGATACGCAGTATTTT.

This clonotype was counted once. The chain couples TRBV15 to TRBJ2-5; D uncertain. The V gene lost 1 base and the J gene lost 4 bases, with 4 bases spanning the gap. There are 12 residues in the CDR3. Germline V gene lookup returns CDR1 LNHNV and CDR2 YYDKDF (reference sequence). CDR3 in amino acids: CATSRVSETQYF. The CDR3 DNA reads TGTGCCACCAGCAGAGTTTCAGAGACCCAGTACTTC.

The CDR3 here is CASSKYRSGNTIYF. Here the CDR3 DNA reads TGTGCCAGCAGCAAATACCGCTCTGGAAACACCATATATTTT. The chain is built from TRBV7-9 and TRBJ1-3; D gene ambiguous. The germline gives CDR1 SEHNR, CDR2 FQNEAQ (reference sequence). V was clipped by 5 bases and J by 0 bases, with 8 bases between them. The CDR3 extends over 14 amino acids.

In its sample, this clonotype was seen many times. The chain has TRBV12-3 or TRBV12-4 and TRBJ2-2; no reliable D call. V lost 1 base and J 3 bases, leaving 9 bases between the germline ends. The CDR3 has 15 residues. Here the CDR3 DNA reads TGTGCCAGCAGTTTAGGTGTAGGGTACACCGGGGAGCTGTTTTTT. This encodes CASSLGVGYTGELFF.

This clonotype was observed many times. The V gene is TRBV5-1, the J gene TRBJ2-3; D remains unclear. With 3 bases removed from V and 3 bases from J, the gap between germline ends came to 11 bases. Germline-derived CDR1 and CDR2 are SGHRS and YFSETQ. This CDR3 region has 14 residues. The CDR3 sequence: CASSSGLGTDTQYF. The CDR3 DNA reads TGCGCCAGCAGCTCTGGCTTAGGTACAGATACGCAGTATTTT.

This clonotype was counted ten times or more. This sequence joins TRBV6-4 and TRBJ2-1; 14 bases line up with TRBD2. CDR1 is MRHNA and CDR2 is SNTAGT in the germline V gene. Germline trimming cut 6 bases from V and 9 bases from J; bases unmatched to any gene: 4. The CDR3 sequence is 14 residues long. DNA of the CDR3: TGTGCCAGCAGGGGACTAGCGGGGGTGGGTGAGCAGTTCTTC. Residues: CASRGLAGVGEQFF.